The 14 T cell receptor beta chains below were found in one sample sequenced in a study of cytomegalovirus exposure and HLA in healthy donors. Amplification used 60 Vbeta primers and 13 Jbeta primers. Some clones are missing from TCRdb's copy, which holds only in-frame ones; the method was immunoSEQ multiplex PCR. Here the sample spans about 180,000 clones, about four fifths being singletons. The sample comprised PBMCs. These receptors all come from a man aged 25 to 40 in good health and CMV-seropositive.

The rearrangement joins TRBV6-5 to TRBJ2-7; D gene uncertain. V was pared by 0 bases and J by 13 bases, with 19 bases between. Germline V lookup: CDR1 MNHEY, CDR2 SVGAGI. CDR3 size: 14 residues. The CDR3 protein is CASSYSQTELREYF. As DNA, the CDR3 is TGTGCCAGCAGTTACTCGCAGACTGAACTACGAGAATACTTC.

This rearrangement joins TRBV4-3 to TRBJ2-1; 8 bases match TRBD1. V shed 0 bases, J shed 6 bases, and the junction held 7 bases outside the gene matches. Germline values: CDR1 LGHNA, CDR2 YSLEER. The CDR3 totals 16 residues. CDR3 region: CASSQDLWTGTNEQFF. The CDR3 DNA sequence: TGCGCCAGCAGCCAAGACTTATGGACAGGGACCAATGAGCAGTTCTTC.

This chain links TRBV7-3 with TRBJ2-3; TRBD2 matches at 10 bases. Losses at the gene ends were 5 bases for V and 6 bases for J; bases not matched to a gene: 5. This CDR3 is built from 14 residues. Germline loops: CDR1 SGHTA, CDR2 FQGTGA. As DNA, the CDR3 is TGTGCCAGCAGCCTCGGGACTAGCGTTGATACGCAGTATTTT. Its protein product is CASSLGTSVDTQYF.

V gene TRBV7-2 combines with J gene TRBJ1-1; D is unresolved. This CDR3 is built from 13 residues. Trimming left V 3 bases short and J 0 bases short, with 5 bases between. Germline V gene lookup returns CDR1 SGHTA and CDR2 FQGNSA. The CDR3 DNA reads as TGTGCCAGCAGCTTGACACTGAACACTGAAGCTTTCTTT. As protein: CASSLTLNTEAFF.

The chain links TRBV29-1 to TRBJ2-3, with a tentative D call TRBD2 (6 bases). There are 16 residues in the CDR3. Germline CDR1 and CDR2: SQVTM and ANQGSEA. The V end lost 1 base, the J end lost 3 bases, and 17 bases lay between the germline ends. The CDR3 bases are TGCAGCGTTGAAGTCCTATCCGGGACTTTGACAGATACGCAGTATTTT. It translates to CSVEVLSGTLTDTQYF.

The chain couples TRBV5-1 to TRBJ2-1, with D possibly TRBD2 on 6 matching bases. Per the germline V gene, CDR1 is SGHRS and CDR2 is YFSETQ. This CDR3 comprises 18 residues. Trimming took off 0 bases at V and 10 bases at J, with 26 bases between the two ends. CDR3 protein: CASSLEAGQSLWLTEQFF. The CDR3 DNA sequence: TGCGCCAGCAGCTTGGAGGCGGGGCAGTCCCTGTGGCTCACGGAGCAGTTCTTC.

The chain has TRBV7-9 and TRBJ1-5, with D possibly being TRBD1 (5 bases). Trimming took 5 bases from V and 7 from J, leaving 18 bases between them. Germline CDR1 SEHNR, CDR2 FQNEAQ (reference sequence). This CDR3 has 15 residues. In nucleotides, the CDR3 is TGTGCCAGCAGCCCCACCGGGGGAGTTGCCCAGCCCCAGCATTTT. This encodes CASSPTGGVAQPQHF.

This clone was picked up one time. This chain joins TRBV20-1 and TRBJ2-7; D may be TRBD2 (5 bases). The CDR3 has 11 amino acids. Germline lookup yields CDR1 DFQATT and CDR2 SNEGSKA (reference sequence). Trimming shortened V by 3 bases and J by 7 bases, and 10 bases separated the two germline ends. The CDR3 DNA is TGCAGTGCTAGCGTGAGGGAAGAGCAGTACTTC. Its translation: CSASVREEQYF.

This chain uses TRBV7-6 with TRBJ2-5; possibly TRBD1 for D (5 bases). Trimming shortened V by 3 bases and J by 4 bases, and 15 bases separated the two germline ends. Germline V gives CDR1 SGHVS, CDR2 FNYEAQ. The CDR3 runs to 15 residues. The CDR3 sequence is CASSLSPGPAETQYF. In nucleotides, the CDR3 is TGTGCCAGCAGCTTGTCCCCAGGGCCAGCAGAGACCCAGTACTTC.

The chain combines TRBV19 with TRBJ2-1, with 11 bases lining up with TRBD2. CDR1 is LNHDA and CDR2 is SQIVND in the germline V gene (reference sequence). This CDR3 has 16 residues. Unmatched junction bases numbered 5, after V lost 3 bases and J lost 4 bases. The CDR3, as DNA: TGTGCCAGTAGTATGACTAGCGGGGCCCCTTACAATGAGCAGTTCTTC. Its translation is CASSMTSGAPYNEQFF.

The genes are TRBV7-9 and TRBJ1-1; maybe TRBD1 (6 bases). CDR1 and CDR2 (germline): SEHNR, FQNEAQ (reference sequence). The CDR3 loop spans 15 amino acids. Trimming shortened V by 5 bases and J by 8 bases, and 21 bases separated the two germline ends. CDR3 nucleotides: TGTGCCAGCAGCCTACAGAATACAGGGTGGGTCGAAGCTTTCTTT. This encodes CASSLQNTGWVEAFF.

The chain uses TRBV5-1 and TRBJ2-3; the match to TRBD2 covers 9 bases. V dropped 3 bases and J dropped 4; count of bases not matched to a gene: 6. The germline CDR1 and CDR2 sequences are SGHRS and YFSETQ. CDR3 size: 15 residues. The CDR3: CASSWAGGDADTQYF. The CDR3 bases are TGCGCCAGCAGCTGGGCGGGGGGGGACGCAGATACGCAGTATTTT.

This chain uses TRBV10-3 with TRBJ1-5; 9 nucleotides align to TRBD1. Germline V gives CDR1 ENHRY, CDR2 SYGVKD. The CDR3 is 15 residues long. The ends lost 4 bases at V and 4 bases at J; junction bases unmatched: 5. CDR3 DNA: TGTGCCATCAGTGGGGGACAGGGAGCAAATCAGCCCCAGCATTTT. This encodes CAISGGQGANQPQHF.

The chain couples TRBV5-4 to TRBJ2-3; weak D call: TRBD2 (6 bases). Between the trimmed V and J ends, which lost 0 bases and 2 bases, there was a span of 7 bases. This CDR3 has 14 amino acids. Germline V lookup: CDR1 SGHNT, CDR2 YYREEE (reference sequence). CDR3 in DNA: TGTGCCAGCAGCTTGGTAGCGGACACAGATACGCAGTATTTT. Translation: CASSLVADTDTQYF. The full variable domain, its missing parts supplied by reference TRBV5-4 and TRBJ2-3, is ETGVTQSPTHLIKTRGQQVTLRCSSQSGHNTVSWYQQALGQGPQFIFQYYREEENGRGNFPPRFSGLQFPNYSSELNVNALELDDSALYLCASSLVADTDTQYFGPGTRLTVL.